This T cell receptor beta chain was identified during a study of CD8 T cells in ankylosing spondylitis. Using its own MiXCR run on the 5' RACE reads, TCRdb lists one record per CDR3 protein. This sample has some 140,000 distinct CDR3 sequences; roughly 8.8% occur once, and the top ten carry roughly 8%. Germline V gene sequence: CDR1 SGHTA, CDR2 FQGNSA. This CDR3 region has 14 residues. V was trimmed by 6 bases and J by 6 bases, leaving 16 bases between them. Notes on this clonotype: Antigen: not known.

Study-level results: There was a TCR beta motif, made of several highly homologous variants, that appeared characteristic of ankylosing spondylitis blood.

The chain carries TRBV7-2 and TRBJ2-3; D remains unclear. The sequence was collected from a male donor with ankylosing spondylitis. The sequenced sample consisted of synovial fluid, either unsorted or a sorted T cell fraction (not recorded which). CDR3 protein: CASRLGLGFDTQYF. Written as DNA, the CDR3 is TGTGCCAGCAGGTTGGGCCTAGGCTTTGATACGCAGTATTTT.